This paragraph covers one T cell receptor beta chain sequence. Using immunoSEQ multiplex PCR, the repertoire was profiled, and TCRdb retains in-frame clones only, with some absent. The sample includes about 600,000 clones, 97% seen only once; the top ten take roughly 0.055%. This record belongs to a study of shared clonotypes between healthy human individuals. The sample was naive CD4+ T cells sorted from blood. As to subset: CD45RA+ positively selected. The TCR sequence derives from a woman aged 25 to 39 in good health.

CDR3 residues: CASSFGGGGYTF. For the CDR3, the DNA is TGCGCCAGCAGCTTCGGTGGGGGTGGCTACACCTTC. This chain joins TRBV5-1 and TRBJ1-2, with D perhaps TRBD1 (5 bases). Germline loops: CDR1 SGHRS, CDR2 YFSETQ. V lost 2 bases and J 7 bases, leaving 9 bases between the germline ends. The CDR3 loop spans 12 amino acids. The full variable domain, its missing parts supplied by reference TRBV5-1 and TRBJ1-2, is KAGVTQTPRYLIKTRGQQVTLSCSPISGHRSVSWYQQTPGQGLQFLFEYFSETQRNKGNFPGRFSGRQFSNSRSEMNVSTLELGDSALYLCASSFGGGGYTFGSGTRLTVV.